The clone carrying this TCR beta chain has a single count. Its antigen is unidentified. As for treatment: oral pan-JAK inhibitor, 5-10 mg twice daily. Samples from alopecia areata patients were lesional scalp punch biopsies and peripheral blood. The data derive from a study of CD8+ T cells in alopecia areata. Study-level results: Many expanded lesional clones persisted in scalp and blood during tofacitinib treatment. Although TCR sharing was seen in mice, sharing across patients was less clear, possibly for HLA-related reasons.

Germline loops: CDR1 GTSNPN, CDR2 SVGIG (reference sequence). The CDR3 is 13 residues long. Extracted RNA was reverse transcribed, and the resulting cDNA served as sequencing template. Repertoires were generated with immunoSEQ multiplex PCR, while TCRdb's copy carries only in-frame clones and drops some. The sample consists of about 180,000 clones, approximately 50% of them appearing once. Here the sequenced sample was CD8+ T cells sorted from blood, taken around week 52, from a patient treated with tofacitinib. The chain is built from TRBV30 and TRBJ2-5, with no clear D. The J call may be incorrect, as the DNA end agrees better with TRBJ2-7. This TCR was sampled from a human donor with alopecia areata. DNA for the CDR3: TGTGCCTGGAGTGACGGGCATCTCTACGAGCAGTACTTC. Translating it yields CAWSDGHLYEQYF.